This T cell receptor beta chain was sequenced for a study of T cell responses to AZD1222 COVID-19 vaccine. Study conclusions and caveats: At baseline, just 5 or 6 AZD1222 recipients tested seropositive.

This CDR3 has 15 residues. Germline V lookup: CDR1 LNHNV, CDR2 YYDKDF (reference sequence). V dropped 4 bases and J dropped 2; count of bases not matched to a gene: 3. Libraries were prepared by immunoSEQ multiplex PCR; TCRdb keeps only in-frame clonotypes and omits some of them. The data show tens of thousands of clones, with about 90% seen just once and roughly 4.8% held by the top ten. This clone was seen a single time. Its specificity is not known. The rearrangement uses TRBV15 and TRBJ2-1; 9 bases align to TRBD1. Sequenced material: peripheral blood, taken on day 0 of MenACWY control vaccination. The TCR was taken from an adult in good health. The CDR3 nucleotides read TGTGCCACCAGCAACCGGGACAGGGCCTACAATGAGCAGTTCTTC. It is translated as CATSNRDRAYNEQFF.